The rows below give T cell receptor beta chains drawn from one sample of a study of OX40 agonist ivuxolimab in advanced cancers. Clones were sequenced by immunoSEQ multiplex PCR, and TCRdb holds only the in-frame ones, with some missing. Altogether over 20,000 clones are present, 80% to 90% being singletons, with the ten largest covering about 17%. The sequences come from CD4+ or CD8+ T cells sorted from blood, collected in a trial of the OX40 agonist ivuxolimab. Source of these receptors: an adult with an advanced solid tumor such as melanoma, head and neck, liver or kidney cancer. Both conserved end residues are part of each CDR3. The D gene is left open where the match is weak. Clone size, where shown, is once, few, many, or a class for clones that have expanded.

TRBV4-3,.,TRBJ1-2,.,CASSPGNYYGYTF,TGCGCCAGCAGCCCGGGAAACTACTATGGCTACACCTTC
TRBV5-6,.,TRBJ2-2,.,CASSLAVPGELFF,TGTGCCAGCAGCTTGGCGGTTCCCGGGGAGCTGTTTTTT
TRBV10-3,few,TRBJ2-1,.,CAISESRDVGNEQFF,TGTGCCATCAGTGAGTCGCGGGACGTTGGCAATGAGCAGTTCTTC
TRBV18,.,TRBJ1-5,.,CASSSRPSNQPQHF,TGTGCCAGCTCGTCGAGGCCGAGCAATCAGCCCCAGCATTTT
TRBV9,.,TRBJ1-4,.,CASSVDVGSEKLFF,TGTGCCAGCAGCGTAGATGTTGGGAGTGAAAAACTGTTTTTT
TRBV5-1,.,TRBJ2-3,.,CASSLRGRGVADTQYF,TGCGCCAGCAGCTTGAGGGGCAGGGGAGTCGCAGATACGCAGTATTTT
TRBV4-2,.,TRBJ1-1,TRBD1,CASSLDRVGGTEAFF,TGTGCCAGCAGCCTAGACAGGGTGGGAGGCACTGAAGCTTTCTTT
TRBV5-6,.,TRBJ2-1,TRBD2,CASSSWTRTDEQFF,TGTGCCAGCAGCTCCTGGACTAGGACGGATGAGCAGTTCTTC
TRBV28,.,TRBJ2-3,.,CASSLHFQGDTQYF,TGTGCCAGCAGCTTACATTTTCAGGGGGATACGCAGTATTTT
TRBV19,.,TRBJ2-3,TRBD2,CASSIGGSDSDTQYF,TGTGCCAGTAGTATCGGCGGGAGCGACTCAGATACGCAGTATTTT
TRBV7-2,.,TRBJ1-6,TRBD1,CASSSTGISPLHF,TGTGCCAGCAGCTCGACAGGGATTTCACCCCTCCACTTT
TRBV6-6,.,TRBJ2-7,.,CASRPPGTQSYEQYF,TGTGCCAGCAGGCCCCCCGGGACTCAATCCTACGAGCAGTACTTC
TRBV27,.,TRBJ2-7,.,CASSLLANPSYEQYF,TGTGCCAGCAGTTTGTTAGCAAACCCTTCCTACGAGCAGTACTTC
TRBV27,.,TRBJ2-7,.,CASSLSSRFSPSSEQYF,TGTGCCAGCAGTTTATCCTCCAGGTTCAGTCCTTCTTCCGAGCAGTACTTC